The sequence of this T cell receptor (beta chain) was determined in a study of cytomegalovirus exposure and HLA in healthy donors. Study observations and caveats: Accurate HLA-A and HLA-B prediction from TCR beta sequences was reported for most subjects. The classifier was said to identify cytomegalovirus status with high specificity and sensitivity. There were some V segments, including TRBV6-2 and TRBV6-3, excluded as indistinguishable.

Turning to this clone: What it binds is unknown.

Researchers ran the PCR with 60 Vbeta and 13 Jbeta primers. The data were produced by immunoSEQ multiplex PCR, yet TCRdb's version contains in-frame clones alone and is incomplete. In the table there are around 140,000 clones, about 10% of which are singletons. V was clipped by 2 bases and J by 9 bases, with 13 bases between them. Germline values: CDR1 SGHVS, CDR2 FQNEAQ. The CDR3 is made up of 13 amino acids. The V gene is TRBV7-8, the J gene TRBJ1-2; tentatively, D is TRBD1 (5 bases). The receptor was derived from a man aged 45-65 years in good health and CMV-seronegative. Sequenced: PBMCs. In DNA form, the CDR3 reads TGTGCCAGCAGCTTACCCCAGGGTTACAGCTACACCTTC. Amino acids: CASSLPQGYSYTF.